This T cell receptor beta chain emerged from a study of T-cell memory formation after mild COVID-19. Across the study: The two donors had largely donor-specific TCR clusters. General observations from the study: Prior to infection, memory already included some responding clones, suggesting cross-reactive memory joined. CD4+ contracting clones were mainly CM and EM; CD8+ ones, EMRA. Day 15 to 85 contracting clones showed balanced CD4/CD8; day 15 to 37 expanders favored CD4+.

A single record per CDR3 protein comes from TCRdb applying MiXCR to the 5' RACE reads. Here the sample spans around 310,000 distinct CDR3 sequences, around a fifth being singletons. The CDR3 sequence is 15 residues long. CDR1 is MRHNA, CDR2 SNTAGT, per germline. Trimming removed 5 bases from V and 2 bases from J, with 13 bases in between. This clonotype was counted only a few times. The antigen is undetermined. The J gene is TRBJ1-5, the V gene TRBV6-4; possible D gene TRBD1, 6 bases. The clonotype originates from a man younger than 30 who had mild COVID-19 (a few samples of this study predate the infection). Cell type and time point are not known. Sequencing input: PBMCs or a T cell subset sorted from them (not recorded which). CDR3 in DNA: TGTGCCAGCAGTCTTGGGGCAGGGGGCAATCAGCCCCAGCATTTT. It is translated as CASSLGAGGNQPQHF.